These T cell receptor beta chains were read from a single sample in a study of blood T cells in healthy people across ages. TCRdb reprocessed the 5' RACE reads via MiXCR and lists one record per CDR3 protein. This table holds a few hundred thousand distinct CDR3 sequences, roughly a quarter found once. This sample also appeared in a second study, on T cells of mothers and their children.

Specimen: blood. The source is a boy between 2 and 15 years old in good health. The CDR3 runs from the conserved cysteine through the conserved F or W. The order of the fields is V gene, CDR3 length, D gene, clone size, J gene, CDR3 protein, CDR3 DNA. The D gene is left open where the match is weak. Size is stated for part of the rows, as once, few or many counts, or as a class when the clone is expanded.

>TRBV5-1|14|TRBD1|.|TRBJ1-2
CASSSQGNDYGYTF
TGCGCCAGCAGCTCACAGGGGAATGACTATGGCTACACCTTC
>TRBV20-1|15|.|.|TRBJ1-2
CSAPLPLGGDYGYTF
TGCAGTGCTCCTCTACCCTTAGGAGGGGACTATGGCTACACCTTC
>TRBV6-6|14|.|.|TRBJ1-1
CASSYNSVSGEAFF
TGTGCCAGCAGTTATAACTCGGTTTCCGGGGAAGCTTTCTTT
>TRBV27|13|.|few|TRBJ1-6
CASSVSASSPLHF
TGTGCCAGCAGTGTATCAGCAAGCTCACCCCTCCACTTT
>TRBV11-2|13|.|.|TRBJ2-7
CASSLAAVTEQYF
TGTGCCAGCAGCTTAGCGGCGGTCACTGAGCAGTACTTC
>TRBV21-1|12|.|few|TRBJ1-2
CADRTGNYGYTF
TGTGCTGATAGGACAGGCAACTATGGCTACACCTTC
>TRBV4-3|13|TRBD2|few|TRBJ2-7
CASSQDGRDEQYF
TGCGCCAGCAGCCAGGACGGGAGGGACGAGCAGTACTTC
>TRBV5-1|15|TRBD2|.|TRBJ2-3
CASTNIAGSTDTQYF
TGCGCCAGCACCAATATAGCGGGGAGCACAGATACGCAGTATTTT
>TRBV12-3/TRBV12-4|13|.|.|TRBJ2-3
CASSPFMTQGQYF
TGTGCCAGCAGTCCTTTTATGACTCAAGGGCAGTATTTT
>TRBV5-1|17|.|.|TRBJ2-6
CASSLEGGGTGANVLTF
TGCGCCAGCAGCTTGGAAGGGGGGGGAACTGGGGCCAACGTCCTGACTTTC
>TRBV3-1|15|.|.|TRBJ2-7
CASSHVVMGSYEQYF
TGTGCCAGCAGCCACGTGGTTATGGGCTCCTACGAGCAGTACTTC
>TRBV27|14|.|.|TRBJ1-1
CASSLLGLGAEAFF
TGTGCCAGCAGTTTATTGGGCCTAGGGGCTGAAGCTTTCTTT
>TRBV19|13|.|few|TRBJ2-7
CASSISQANGQYF
TGTGCCAGTAGTATCAGTCAGGCGAACGGGCAGTACTTC
>TRBV20-1|16|TRBD2|.|TRBJ2-5
CSASGTSGSKGETQYF
TGCAGTGCTAGCGGGACTAGCGGGAGTAAAGGGGAGACCCAGTACTTC
>TRBV12-3/TRBV12-4|18|.|few|TRBJ1-4
CASSLGPSMGLGNEKLFF
TGTGCCAGCAGTTTAGGTCCTAGTATGGGACTGGGTAATGAAAAACTGTTTTTT
>TRBV20-1|17|TRBD2|few|TRBJ2-5
CSARAQRLAGGEEAQYF
TGCAGTGCTAGGGCCCAACGACTAGCGGGGGGCGAAGAGGCCCAGTACTTC
>TRBV20-1|15|.|few|TRBJ1-2
CSASNLGGTNYGYTF
TGCAGTGCTAGTAATCTCGGGGGCACTAACTATGGCTACACCTTC
>TRBV12-3/TRBV12-4|15|TRBD2|few|TRBJ2-3
CASSPAGGLADTQYF
TGTGCCAGCAGCCCAGCGGGAGGGTTGGCAGATACGCAGTATTTT
>TRBV10-3|12|.|.|TRBJ1-1
CATRGGTAEAFF
TGTGCCACCCGCGGAGGGACTGCTGAAGCTTTCTTT
>TRBV7-9|13|.|.|TRBJ1-6
CASSLQGLSPLHF
TGTGCCAGCAGCTTACAGGGACTTTCACCCCTCCACTTT
>TRBV20-1|16|TRBD1|.|TRBJ2-2
CSATGGFIQNTGELFF
TGCAGTGCTACAGGGGGTTTTATCCAAAACACCGGGGAGCTGTTTTTT
>TRBV2|13|.|.|TRBJ2-4
CASSVEVEDIQYF
TGTGCCAGCAGTGTTGAGGTTGAGGACATTCAGTACTTC
>TRBV4-3|18|.|few|TRBJ1-4
CASSQQSRGSATNEKLFF
TGCGCCAGCAGCCAACAATCGAGGGGATCGGCAACTAATGAAAAACTGTTTTTT
>TRBV25-1|14|.|.|TRBJ2-1
CASSEYTLYNEQFF
TGTGCCAGCAGTGAATACACCCTTTACAATGAGCAGTTCTTC